Listed below are T cell receptor beta chains from one sample, sequenced in a study of shared T cell receptors in the human thymus. Assay used: immunoSEQ multiplex PCR; TCRdb lists only in-frame clones, some missing. The data contain about 500,000 clones, around 78% of them singletons. These data were likewise used in another study, on human thymus T cells.

Specimen: thymocytes. The receptors were gathered from a boy in the first two years of life with a congenital heart defect. The CDR3 runs from the conserved cysteine through the conserved F or W. D genes are given only for firm matches. Clone size is shown for a subset of rows, as once, few, many or a class of expanded clone.

size	V	J	D	CDR3	DNA
-	TRBV5-1	TRBJ2-1	TRBD1	CASSWGQGATYNEQFF	TGCGCCAGCAGCTGGGGACAGGGAGCCACCTACAATGAGCAGTTCTTC
once	TRBV6-6	TRBJ2-7	TRBD2	CASSPTTPSGAYEQYF	TGTGCCAGCAGCCCCACGACCCCTAGCGGGGCCTACGAGCAGTACTTC
-	TRBV5-4	TRBJ2-2	-	CASTFSGFTGELFF	TGTGCCAGCACCTTTAGCGGCTTCACCGGGGAGCTGTTTTTT
once	TRBV6-1	TRBJ2-7	TRBD2	CASSEAASGGLYEQYF	TGTGCCAGCAGTGAAGCCGCTAGCGGGGGGCTATACGAGCAGTACTTC
-	TRBV6-1	TRBJ2-6	-	CAFGGSGANVLTF	TGTGCTTTCGGGGGCTCTGGGGCCAACGTCCTGACTTTC
-	TRBV4-3	TRBJ2-1	-	CASSHLRLLPNSYNEQFF	TGCGCCAGCAGCCACTTAAGACTTCTACCAAACTCCTACAATGAGCAGTTCTTC
once	TRBV5-1	TRBJ1-2	TRBD1	CASGNDRDDGYTF	TGCGCCAGCGGGAACGACAGGGACGATGGCTACACCTTC
-	TRBV19	TRBJ1-5	TRBD1	CASSIRDRVPPRPQHF	TGTGCCAGTAGTATAAGGGACAGGGTCCCACCTCGGCCCCAGCATTTT
-	TRBV7-8	TRBJ2-1	TRBD2	CASSLGTDPEGIAGDNEQFF	TGTGCCAGCAGCTTAGGGACGGACCCCGAGGGAATAGCGGGGGACAATGAGCAGTTCTTC
-	TRBV7-9	TRBJ1-3	-	CASSLGGPLRNTIYF	TGTGCCAGCAGCTTAGGCGGCCCGCTGCGGAACACCATATATTTT
-	TRBV10-3	TRBJ2-2	TRBD2	CAISVEREGPRNTGELFF	TGTGCCATCAGTGTCGAGCGGGAGGGCCCTCGGAACACCGGGGAGCTGTTTTTT
few	TRBV4-2	TRBJ2-2	-	CASSQSSSRRNPGELFF	TGTGCCAGCAGCCAATCCTCTAGCCGGCGGAATCCCGGGGAGCTGTTTTTT
-	TRBV7-6	TRBJ2-1	TRBD2	CASSPDGAAGGRDEQFF	TGTGCCAGCAGCCCTGACGGGGCCGCGGGAGGGAGGGATGAGCAGTTCTTC
-	TRBV28	TRBJ1-4	-	CASSRRQIAPPLTDEKLFF	TGTGCCAGCAGCCGACGACAGATTGCTCCCCCGTTGACGGATGAAAAACTGTTTTTT
-	TRBV5-6	TRBJ2-1	TRBD2	CASSFLAGPNEQFF	TGTGCCAGCAGCTTCTTAGCGGGGCCAAATGAGCAGTTCTTC
few	TRBV4-1	TRBJ2-4	TRBD2	CASSLRASGAKNIQYF	TGCGCCAGCAGCCTGAGGGCTAGCGGAGCCAAAAACATTCAGTACTTC
-	TRBV5-4	TRBJ2-1	TRBD2	CASSLVGGGSYNEQFF	TGTGCCAGCAGCTTGGTTGGGGGAGGGTCCTACAATGAGCAGTTCTTC
-	TRBV11-2	TRBJ2-7	-	CASSLDGTFPYEQYF	TGTGCCAGCAGCTTAGATGGGACATTTCCCTACGAGCAGTACTTC